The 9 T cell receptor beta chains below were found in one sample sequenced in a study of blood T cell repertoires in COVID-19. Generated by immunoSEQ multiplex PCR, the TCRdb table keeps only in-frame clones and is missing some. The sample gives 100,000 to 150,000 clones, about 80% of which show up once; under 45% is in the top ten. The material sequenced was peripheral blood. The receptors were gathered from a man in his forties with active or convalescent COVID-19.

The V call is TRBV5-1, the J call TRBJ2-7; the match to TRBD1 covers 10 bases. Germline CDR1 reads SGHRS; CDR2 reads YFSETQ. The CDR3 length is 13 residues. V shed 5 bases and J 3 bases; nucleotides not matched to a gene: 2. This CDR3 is CASRGTGDYEQYF. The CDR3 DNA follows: TGCGCCAGCAGAGGGACAGGGGACTACGAGCAGTACTTC.

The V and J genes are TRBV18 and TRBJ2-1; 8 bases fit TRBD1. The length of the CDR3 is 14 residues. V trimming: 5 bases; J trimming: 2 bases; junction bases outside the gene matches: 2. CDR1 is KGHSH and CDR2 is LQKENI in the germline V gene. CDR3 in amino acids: CASSVDRAYNEQFF. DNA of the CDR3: TGTGCCAGCTCAGTGGACAGGGCCTACAATGAGCAGTTCTTC.

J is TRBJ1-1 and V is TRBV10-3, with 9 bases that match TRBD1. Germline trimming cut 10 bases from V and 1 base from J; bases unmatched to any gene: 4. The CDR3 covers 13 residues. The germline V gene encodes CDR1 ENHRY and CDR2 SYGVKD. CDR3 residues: CANQGQGNTEAFF. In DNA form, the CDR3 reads TGTGCCAACCAGGGACAGGGGAACACTGAAGCTTTCTTT.

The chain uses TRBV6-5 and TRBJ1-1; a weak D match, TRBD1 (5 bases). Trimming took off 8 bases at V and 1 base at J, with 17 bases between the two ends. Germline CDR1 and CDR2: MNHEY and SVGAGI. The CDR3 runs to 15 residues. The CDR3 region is CASQSMGRGNTEAFF. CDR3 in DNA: TGTGCCAGCCAGAGTATGGGGCGCGGGAACACTGAAGCTTTCTTT.

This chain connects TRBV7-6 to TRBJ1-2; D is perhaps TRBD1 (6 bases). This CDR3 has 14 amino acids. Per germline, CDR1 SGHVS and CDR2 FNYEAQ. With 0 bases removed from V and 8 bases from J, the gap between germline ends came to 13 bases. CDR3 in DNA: TGTGCCAGCAGCTTAGCGGAGGGGGGGCAGGGCTACACCTTC. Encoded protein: CASSLAEGGQGYTF.

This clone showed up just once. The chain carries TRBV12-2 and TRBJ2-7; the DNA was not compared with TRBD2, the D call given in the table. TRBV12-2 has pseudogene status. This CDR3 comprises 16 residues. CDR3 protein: CASRLPLGLAGYEQYF. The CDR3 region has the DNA TGTGCAAGTCGCTTACCCCTGGGACTAGCGGGCTACGAGCAGTACTTC.

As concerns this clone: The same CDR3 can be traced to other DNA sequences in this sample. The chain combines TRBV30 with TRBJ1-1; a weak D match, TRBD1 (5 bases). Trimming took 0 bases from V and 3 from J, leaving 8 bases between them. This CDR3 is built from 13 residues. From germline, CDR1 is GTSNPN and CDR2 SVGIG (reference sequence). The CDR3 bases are TGTGCCTGGAGTGTACGGGGGGACACTGAAGCTTTCTTT. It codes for CAWSVRGDTEAFF.

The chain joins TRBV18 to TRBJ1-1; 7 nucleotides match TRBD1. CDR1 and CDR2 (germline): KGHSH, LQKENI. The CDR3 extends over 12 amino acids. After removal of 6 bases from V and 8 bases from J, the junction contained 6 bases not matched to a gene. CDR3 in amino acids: CASSPGQAEAFF. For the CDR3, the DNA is TGTGCCAGCTCTCCAGGACAGGCGGAAGCTTTCTTT. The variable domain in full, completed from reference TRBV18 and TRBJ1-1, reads NAGVMQNPRHLVRRRGQEARLRCSPMKGHSHVYWYRQLPEEGLKFMVYLQKENIIDESGMPKERFSAEFPKEGPSILRIQQVVRGDSAAYFCASSPGQAEAFFGQGTRLTVV.

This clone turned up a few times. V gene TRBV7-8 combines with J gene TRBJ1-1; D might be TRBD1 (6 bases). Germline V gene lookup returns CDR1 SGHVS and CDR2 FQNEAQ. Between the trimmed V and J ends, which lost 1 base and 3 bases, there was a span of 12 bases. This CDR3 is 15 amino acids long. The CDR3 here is CASSLGGTGYTEAFF. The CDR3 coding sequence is TGTGCCAGCAGCTTAGGAGGCACAGGGTACACTGAAGCTTTCTTT. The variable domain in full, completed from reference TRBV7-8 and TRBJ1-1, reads GAGVSQSPRYKVAKRGQDVALRCDPISGHVSLFWYQQALGQGPEFLTYFQNEAQLDKSGLPSDRFFAERPEGSVSTLKIQRTQQEDSAVYLCASSLGGTGYTEAFFGQGTRLTVV.